This is a list of T cell receptor beta chains from one sample in a study of T cell responses to AZD1222 COVID-19 vaccine. TCRdb keeps only in-frame clones here, not all; method: immunoSEQ multiplex PCR. The table shows about 150,000 clones, with about nine tenths occurring only once. The specimen comprised peripheral blood, sampled on day 0 of AZD1222 vaccination. The receptors were sampled from an adult in good health. CDR3s leave out the opening cysteine and the closing phenylalanine or tryptophan. The order of the fields is V gene, J gene, CDR3 protein.

>TRBV24-1|TRBJ2-1
ATSDAGTAYNEQF
>TRBV7-6|TRBJ1-6
ASSLAGTGGSLVNSPLH
>TRBV7-9|TRBJ2-7
ASSPSLTSGNYEQY
>TRBV24-1|TRBJ2-1
ATSDPRTVYNEQF
>TRBV7-2|TRBJ2-1
ASSLDSYNEQF
>TRBV7-9|TRBJ1-2
ASSLDSLFYGYT
>TRBV29-1|TRBJ1-1
SVPGVGGRSSNTEAF
>TRBV30|TRBJ1-1
AWSVGVPGEAF
>TRBV27|TRBJ2-1
ASSSQDRESYNEQF
>TRBV6-2/TRBV6-3|TRBJ2-7
ASSRESSYEQY
>TRBV20-1|TRBJ1-1
SASPDRVNTEAF
>TRBV7-3|TRBJ1-1
ASSLLGDTEAF
>TRBV7-2|TRBJ1-1
ASSLTVNTEAF
>TRBV30|TRBJ1-2
AWELKAGTQYGYT
>TRBV4-1|TRBJ2-7
ASSQDLWGKTGGRYEQY
>TRBV25-1|TRBJ2-5
ASSPVRGGEETQY
>TRBV5-5|TRBJ2-1
ASSYGTLGANEQF
>TRBV7-9|TRBJ2-2
ASSLGQGALTGELF
>TRBV9|TRBJ2-5
ASSTRGGFGVRETQY
>TRBV28|TRBJ1-1
ASSLIGGREAF
>TRBV5-1|TRBJ1-3
ASSLQTGNTIY
>TRBV5-1|TRBJ1-6
ASSFNPGQGSGSPLH
>TRBV3-1/TRBV3-2|TRBJ1-5
ASSQDLKAGQPQH
>TRBV7-9|TRBJ2-3
ASSSTPDTQY
>TRBV19|TRBJ2-3
ASRASGRGDTQY
>TRBV12-3/TRBV12-4|TRBJ1-2
ASRSTGASGYT
>TRBV10-1|TRBJ2-3
ASSESVGGRNTQY
>TRBV5-1|TRBJ1-2
ASSSPGQGLQSYGYT
>TRBV19|TRBJ2-7
ASSISGTGYDEQY
>TRBV19|TRBJ2-3
ASGLGGPPTDTQY
>TRBV11-2|TRBJ2-7
ASSPVFRPSPSYEQY
>TRBV7-3|TRBJ2-7
ASSSNPTSGSFEQY
>TRBV4-1|TRBJ1-1
ASSQGGRVYTEAF
>TRBV6-1|TRBJ1-3
ASSEFIGPRSTSSGNTIY
>TRBV7-8|TRBJ2-1
ASSGRDPHNEQF
>TRBV5-1|TRBJ1-3
ASSLGVSGNTIY
>TRBV9|TRBJ1-4
ASSLQGYNEKLF
>TRBV7-2|TRBJ2-5
ASSFRRDRFSETQY
>TRBV7-2|TRBJ1-2
ASSAGQGRGYT
>TRBV6-5|TRBJ1-3
ASLESSGNTIY
>TRBV3-1/TRBV3-2|TRBJ1-5
ASSQDIHQPQH
>TRBV7-8|TRBJ2-1
ASSRGGAVSGPSNEQF
>TRBV7-2|TRBJ1-5
ASSSHRGNQPQH
>TRBV6-5|TRBJ1-4
ASGQPATNEKLF
>TRBV12-3/TRBV12-4|TRBJ1-1
ASSLYSDTEAF